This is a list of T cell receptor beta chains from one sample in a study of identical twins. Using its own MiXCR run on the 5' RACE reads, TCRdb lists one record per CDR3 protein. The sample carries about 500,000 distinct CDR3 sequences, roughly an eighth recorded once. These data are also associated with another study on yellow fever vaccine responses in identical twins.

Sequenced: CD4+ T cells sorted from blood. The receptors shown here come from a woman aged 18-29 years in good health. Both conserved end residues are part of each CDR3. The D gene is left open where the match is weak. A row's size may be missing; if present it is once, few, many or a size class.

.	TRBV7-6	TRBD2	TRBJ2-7	TGTGCCAGCAGCCCTCGGGGTAGCGGGATTCGAATCGTCCCCTACGAGCAGTACTTC	CASSPRGSGIRIVPYEQYF
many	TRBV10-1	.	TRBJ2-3	TGCGCCAGCAGTGAGTCGAGGCAGGTCTACGATACGCAGTATTTT	CASSESRQVYDTQYF
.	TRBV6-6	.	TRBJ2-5	TGTGCCAGCACCGGAGGGCCCGGCGGGACCCAGTACTTC	CASTGGPGGTQYF
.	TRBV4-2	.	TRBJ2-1	TGTGCCAGCAGCCCCGCGCCCCCACGGGCCGCCTCCTACAATGAGCAGTTCTTC	CASSPAPPRAASYNEQFF
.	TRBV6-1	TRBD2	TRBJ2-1	TGTGCCAGCAGTAATACCCCGGGACTAGTGTCTAATGAGCAGTTCTTC	CASSNTPGLVSNEQFF
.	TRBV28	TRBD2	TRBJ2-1	TGTGCCAGCATTGCCCTAGCGGGGGCCGACAATGAGCAGTTCTTC	CASIALAGADNEQFF
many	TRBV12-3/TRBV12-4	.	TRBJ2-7	TGTGCCAGCAGTTTTGCCGACAGGAGCTACGAGCAGTACTTC	CASSFADRSYEQYF
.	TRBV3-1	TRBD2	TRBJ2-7	TGTGCCAGCAGCCAGACTAGCGGGGGGGCCTTCTACGAGCAGTACTTC	CASSQTSGGAFYEQYF
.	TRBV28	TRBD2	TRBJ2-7	TGTGCCACCGGGGGGGGAGGGGGAGGCGACGAGCAGTACTTC	CATGGGGGGDEQYF
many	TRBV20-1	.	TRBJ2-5	TGCAGTGTGAGTCCCACGGAGACCCAGTACTTC	CSVSPTETQYF
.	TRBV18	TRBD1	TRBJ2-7	TGTGCCAGCTCACCGGGTTTAGGGACAGGTCGAACCTACGAGCAGTACTTC	CASSPGLGTGRTYEQYF
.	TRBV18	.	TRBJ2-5	TGTGCCAGCTCACCCAAACGGGAAAACCAAGAGACCCAGTACTTC	CASSPKRENQETQYF
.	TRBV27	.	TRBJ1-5	TGTGCCAGCTCCATGCGGGCAGGCAATCAGCCCCAGCATTTT	CASSMRAGNQPQHF
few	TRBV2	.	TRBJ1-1	TGTGCCAGCAGTGAAGCGCTTTCAAACACTGAAGCTTTCTTT	CASSEALSNTEAFF
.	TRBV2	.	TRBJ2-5	TGTGCCAGCAGTGGTAGAGCCGTTTGGGAGACCCAGTACTTC	CASSGRAVWETQYF